Listed here are 26 T cell receptor beta chains from one sample, sequenced in a study of blood T cell repertoires in COVID-19. Generated by immunoSEQ multiplex PCR, the TCRdb table keeps only in-frame clones and is missing some. The sample has 200,000 or so clones, 86% seen once. Input material: PBMCs or T cells enriched from blood (not recorded which). Receptors were obtained from a woman between 40 and 55 years old with acute COVID-19.

The J gene is TRBJ1-2, the V gene TRBV6-6; 11 bases fit TRBD1. Trimming removed 6 bases from V and 9 bases from J; junction bases left unmatched: 9. Germline CDR1 MNHNY, CDR2 SVGAGI (reference sequence). The CDR3 covers 14 residues. The chain's CDR3 is CASSFGQGATSYTF. CDR3 DNA sequence: TGTGCCAGCAGCTTCGGACAGGGGGCAACAAGCTACACCTTC.

CDR3 sequence: CASREGGNSNQPQHF. The CDR3 bases are TGTGCCAGTAGGGAGGGGGGGAATAGCAATCAGCCCCAGCATTTT. This chain connects TRBV19 to TRBJ1-5; D is perhaps TRBD1 (6 bases). Germline-derived CDR1 and CDR2 are LNHDA and SQIVND (reference sequence). V gave up 6 bases and J gave up 0 bases, with 12 bases separating them. The CDR3 spans 15 residues. Complete variable domain (other parts from reference TRBV19 and TRBJ1-5): DGGITQSPKYLFRKEGQNVTLSCEQNLNHDAMYWYRQDPGQGLRLIYYSQIVNDFQKGDIAEGYSVSREKKESFPLTVTSAQKNPTAFYLCASREGGNSNQPQHFGDGTRLSIL.

CDR3 coding DNA: TGTGCCAGCAGTCCTAATGAGGCAACTAATGAAAAACTGTTTTTT. Its translation is CASSPNEATNEKLFF. V usage is TRBV27 and J usage is TRBJ1-4; D is undetermined. There are 15 residues in the CDR3. Germline V lookup: CDR1 MNHEY, CDR2 SMNVEV (reference sequence). Trimming shortened V by 5 bases and J by 0 bases, and 10 bases separated the two germline ends.

CDR3 sequence reads: CASRGGQGFSYSNQPQHF. The CDR3 region has the DNA TGTGCCAGCAGGGGGGGACAGGGCTTTTCCTATAGCAATCAGCCCCAGCATTTT. V usage is TRBV28 and J usage is TRBJ1-5; the match to TRBD1 covers 9 bases. V lost 6 bases, J lost 0 bases, and 12 bases stayed unmatched. The CDR3 is made up of 18 amino acids. CDR1 and CDR2 from the germline V gene are MDHEN and SYDVKM.

The chain has TRBV7-9 and TRBJ2-2; TRBD1 matches 8 bases. The CDR3 covers 16 residues. The germline gives CDR1 SEHNR, CDR2 FQNEAQ (reference sequence). V gave up 3 bases and J gave up 0 bases; unmatched junction bases: 3. CDR3 bases: TGTGCCAGCAGCTTTCGGACAGGGCCGAACACCGGGGAGCTGTTTTTT. The encoded protein is CASSFRTGPNTGELFF.

This chain joins TRBV5-1 and TRBJ2-1; weak D call: TRBD2 (6 bases). The CDR3 is 14 amino acids. V was clipped by 3 bases and J by 5 bases, with 12 bases between them. Germline V gene data show CDR1 as SGHRS and CDR2 as YFSETQ. CDR3 loop: CASSWRDLDNEQFF. CDR3 DNA: TGCGCCAGCAGCTGGCGGGACTTGGACAATGAGCAGTTCTTC.

The V and J genes are TRBV7-3 and TRBJ1-1, with a possible D match to TRBD1 (6 bases). The CDR3 has 15 residues. V lost 5 bases to trimming and J lost 3 bases, with 16 bases between them. Germline V gene data show CDR1 as SGHTA and CDR2 as FQGTGA. DNA for the CDR3: TGTGCCAGCAGCGCCCAAGGGGGGGCAGACACTGAAGCTTTCTTT. Translation gives CASSAQGGADTEAFF.

V usage is TRBV6-1 and J usage is TRBJ1-5; the D is unclear. Between the trimmed V and J ends, which lost 2 bases and 1 base, there was a span of 12 bases. The CDR3 sequence is 16 residues long. Germline V gene lookup returns CDR1 MNHNS and CDR2 SASEGT. The CDR3 here is CASSELGGPSNQPQHF. As DNA, the CDR3 is TGTGCCAGCAGTGAATTAGGAGGTCCGAGCAATCAGCCCCAGCATTTT.

This sequence joins TRBV10-3 and TRBJ1-2; D is unresolved. Germline CDR1 reads ENHRY; CDR2 reads SYGVKD. The CDR3 contains 15 residues. Trimming removed 3 bases at V and 0 bases at J, with 11 bases between. The CDR3: CAISEEVIANYGYTF. Here the CDR3 DNA reads TGTGCCATCAGTGAAGAGGTGATAGCTAACTATGGCTACACCTTC.

The sample holds a few counts of this clone. The J gene is TRBJ1-1, the V gene TRBV19; 9 bases fit TRBD1. The V and J ends lost 1 base and 5 bases, in that order; junction bases with no gene match: 17. The CDR3 covers 19 residues. The germline V gene has CDR1 LNHDA and CDR2 SQIVND (reference sequence). CDR3 nucleotide sequence: TGTGCCAGTAGTATAGCCTTTGTGAACCGGGACAGGGACCGAACTGAAGCTTTCTTT. Translated, it gives CASSIAFVNRDRDRTEAFF.

The chain links TRBV2 to TRBJ1-1; possibly TRBD1 for D (5 bases). This CDR3 is 16 amino acids long. Germline loops: CDR1 SNHLY, CDR2 FYNNEI. Trimming cost V 6 bases and J 0 bases, with 17 bases left between them. The CDR3 sequence is CASRQGSGFMNTEAFF. The CDR3 DNA is TGTGCCAGCAGGCAGGGCTCTGGCTTTATGAACACTGAAGCTTTCTTT.

The chain joins TRBV2 to TRBJ2-2; D unresolved. Trimming took off 7 bases at V and 1 base at J, with 10 bases between the two ends. The CDR3 loop spans 14 amino acids. CDR1 is SNHLY and CDR2 is FYNNEI in the germline V gene. CDR3 in DNA: TGTGCCAGCACGGGTTCTAAGAACACCGGGGAGCTGTTTTTT. Translating it yields CASTGSKNTGELFF. Using reference TRBV2 and TRBJ2-2 for the parts outside the CDR3, the full variable domain is EPEVTQTPSHQVTQMGQEVILRCVPISNHLYFYWYRQILGQKVEFLVSFYNNEISEKSEIFDDQFSVERPDGSNFTLKIRSTKLEDSAMYFCASTGSKNTGELFFGEGSRLTVL.

This clone was seen once. This sequence joins TRBV6-5 and TRBJ2-3; 7 nucleotides line up with TRBD2. V was pared by 6 bases and J by 6 bases, with 12 bases of the junction left unmatched. Germline-derived CDR1 and CDR2 are MNHEY and SVGAGI. The CDR3 has 15 residues. The CDR3, as DNA: TGTGCCAGCAGAGACGAGCGGGGCCGAACGGATACGCAGTATTTT. It is translated as CASRDERGRTDTQYF.

This sequence joins TRBV19 and TRBJ1-4; D remains unclear. Deletions cut 2 bases from V and 5 bases from J, with 21 bases between. The CDR3 covers 18 residues. Per germline, CDR1 LNHDA and CDR2 SQIVND (reference sequence). CDR3 loop: CASSIFPTGAALNEKLFF. DNA of the CDR3: TGTGCCAGTAGTATATTCCCGACGGGTGCAGCCCTGAATGAAAAACTGTTTTTT. The entire variable domain, with the rest obtained from reference TRBV19 and TRBJ1-4, is as follows: DGGITQSPKYLFRKEGQNVTLSCEQNLNHDAMYWYRQDPGQGLRLIYYSQIVNDFQKGDIAEGYSVSREKKESFPLTVTSAQKNPTAFYLCASSIFPTGAALNEKLFFGSGTQLSVL.

The rearrangement links TRBV3-1 (or the pseudogene TRBV3-2) to TRBJ2-2, with D uncertain. The CDR3 has 14 amino acids. Germline loops: CDR1 LGHDT, CDR2 YNNKEL (reference sequence). V lost 0 bases to trimming and J lost 6 bases, with 8 bases between them. In nucleotides, the CDR3 is TGTGCCAGCAGCCAAGACGTTCGTCCCGGGGAGCTGTTTTTT. Translation gives CASSQDVRPGELFF.

The rearrangement links TRBV25-1 to TRBJ1-1; a possible D gene is TRBD1 (5 bases). Deletions cut 7 bases from V and 0 bases from J, with 15 bases between. Germline V gives CDR1 MGHDK, CDR2 SYGVNS. The CDR3 loop spans 15 amino acids. This CDR3 is CASKGLGEVNTEAFF. The CDR3 region has the DNA TGTGCCAGCAAGGGCTTAGGGGAGGTGAACACTGAAGCTTTCTTT.

V is TRBV6-5 and J is TRBJ1-6, with D perhaps matching TRBD1 (5 bases). V lost 0 bases, J lost 7 bases, and 7 bases lay in between. Germline CDR1 reads MNHEY; CDR2 reads SVGAGI. The CDR3 has 14 amino acids. CDR3 nucleotides: TGTGCCAGCAGTTACTCACCAGGGAATTCACCCCTCCACTTT. This sequence encodes CASSYSPGNSPLHF.

The chain has TRBV6-5 and TRBJ1-1; 7 nucleotides agree with TRBD1. The CDR3 runs to 14 residues. The V segment lost 5 bases and the J segment 5 bases; nucleotides outside the gene matches: 8. The germline CDR1 and CDR2 sequences are MNHEY and SVGAGI. The CDR3 loop is CASSRDRVGTEAFF. The CDR3 DNA is TGTGCCAGCAGTCGCGACAGGGTTGGAACTGAAGCTTTCTTT.

The chain uses TRBV27 and TRBJ2-7, with 11 bases identical to TRBD1. V shed 6 bases and J 1 base; nucleotides not matched to a gene: 5. CDR1 is MNHEY and CDR2 is SMNVEV in the germline V gene (reference sequence). This CDR3 is built from 15 residues. This CDR3 is CASRLGTGGSYEQYF. The CDR3 DNA follows: TGTGCCAGCAGACTCGGGACAGGGGGTTCCTACGAGCAGTACTTC.

The rearrangement joins TRBV12-3 or TRBV12-4 to TRBJ1-3; D is ambiguous. V gave up 8 bases and J gave up 3 bases, with 8 bases separating them. The CDR3 runs 12 residues. As DNA, the CDR3 is TGTGCCAGCTTTATCTATGGAAACACCATATATTTT. It is translated as CASFIYGNTIYF.

The chain is built from TRBV12-3 or TRBV12-4 and TRBJ1-1, with D tentatively TRBD1 (5 bases). The length of the CDR3 is 12 residues. Deletions cut 7 bases from V and 1 base from J, with 7 bases between. In nucleotides, the CDR3 is TGTGCCAGCATTCAGGGGAACACTGAAGCTTTCTTT. Protein product: CASIQGNTEAFF.

V is TRBV6-5 and J is TRBJ1-2, with TRBD1 as a possible D gene (6 bases). This CDR3 is 11 amino acids long. V shed 8 bases and J shed 7 bases, with 11 bases lying between them. Germline assignment: CDR1 MNHEY and CDR2 SVGAGI. The CDR3 loop reads CASARGGGYTF. In DNA, the CDR3 is TGTGCCAGCGCTAGAGGGGGTGGCTACACCTTC.

The V call is TRBV2, the J call TRBJ1-4; TRBD1 matches 7 bases. The junction had 10 bases not matched to a gene; V was cut back by 7 bases and J by 8 bases. This CDR3 is 14 amino acids long. Germline lookup yields CDR1 SNHLY and CDR2 FYNNEI. CDR3 sequence (DNA): TGTGCCAGCAAAGCCGGGACAGTAGAGGAAAAACTGTTTTTT. Translation gives CASKAGTVEEKLFF.

CDR3 loop: CAASEEAQKETQYF. CDR3 DNA sequence: TGTGCCGCCTCAGAGGAGGCTCAGAAAGAGACCCAGTACTTC. This sequence joins TRBV5-5 and TRBJ2-5, with a tentative D call TRBD2 (5 bases). The germline V gene encodes CDR1 SGHKS and CDR2 YYEKEE (reference sequence). This CDR3 has 14 amino acids. V was cut by 10 bases and J by 3 bases, with 19 bases left in between.

The chain is built from TRBV5-4 and TRBJ2-2; 7 bases match TRBD1. V lost 3 bases to trimming and J lost 0 bases; unmatched junction nucleotides: 5. There are 16 residues in the CDR3. Germline V gives CDR1 SGHNT, CDR2 YYREEE (reference sequence). The CDR3 DNA reads TGTGCCAGCAGCTCTCCGGGACAGACGAACACCGGGGAGCTGTTTTTT. This encodes CASSSPGQTNTGELFF.

The chain uses TRBV7-3 and TRBJ1-2; 10 bases agree with TRBD1. This CDR3 region has 16 residues. The J segment lost 6 bases and the V segment lost 1 base, leaving 8 bases of the junction unmatched. CDR1 and CDR2 (germline): SGHTA, FQGTGA. The CDR3 protein is CASSLIGGTGEHGYTF. The CDR3, as DNA: TGTGCCAGCAGCTTAATTGGAGGGACAGGGGAGCATGGCTACACCTTC.